There are many counts of the clone carrying this T cell receptor beta chain. This specimen comes from a study of spatial heterogeneity in lung cancer. TCRdb fed the 5' RACE reads into MiXCR, producing one record per CDR3 protein. The profile shows 6,000 to 8,500 distinct CDR3 sequences, 5% to 6% of them singletons. This CDR3 contains 15 residues. V trimming: 6 bases; J trimming: 0 bases; junction bases outside the gene matches: 7. Time point of the sample: sample taken at primary tumor resection. Sequencing covered unsorted whole RNA taken from tumor, nontumor lung or frozen PBMC. More than 70 TRACERx patients with early, untreated non-small cell lung cancer donated samples.

This clonotype was sampled from a female donor with early-stage non-small cell lung cancer. The genes are TRBV12-3 or TRBV12-4 and TRBJ2-7, with 8 positions matching TRBD1. This specimen consisted of normal lung tissue next to the tumor, obtained at surgery. The CDR3 DNA is TGTGCCAGCAGGGAAGGGACAGGCCTCTCCTACGAGCAGTACTTC. Its translation: CASREGTGLSYEQYF.